The 27 T cell receptor beta chains listed next were all sequenced from one sample in a study of cytomegalovirus exposure and HLA in healthy donors. Amplification used 60 Vbeta primers and 13 Jbeta primers. Assay: immunoSEQ multiplex PCR; the TCRdb copy retains only in-frame clones and omits some. The data show 95,000 to 150,000 clones, about 73% seen once. Sample: PBMCs. The origin of the receptors is a woman aged 40 to 50 in good health and CMV-seropositive.

This clone was counted only a few times. The genes are TRBV10-3 and TRBJ1-1, with TRBD1 matching over 8 bases. Germline assignment: CDR1 ENHRY and CDR2 SYGVKD. The CDR3 runs 14 residues. J gave up 2 bases and V 3 bases, and 2 bases lay outside the gene matches. The CDR3 loop reads CAISDGTGNTEAFF. The DNA of the CDR3 is TGTGCCATCAGTGACGGGACAGGAAACACTGAAGCTTTCTTT.

The rearrangement links TRBV7-3 to TRBJ2-3; no clear D. The CDR3 totals 13 residues. CDR1 is SGHTA, CDR2 FQGTGA, per germline. The V gene lost 6 bases and the J gene lost 0 bases, with 7 bases spanning the gap. CDR3 loop: CASSPTSTDTQYF. The CDR3, as DNA: TGTGCCAGCAGTCCTACTAGCACAGATACGCAGTATTTT.

This clone occurred a few times. The chain uses TRBV2 and TRBJ2-1; 9 positions agree with TRBD2. This CDR3 comprises 14 residues. Germline CDR1 SNHLY, CDR2 FYNNEI. The ends lost 10 bases at V and 9 bases at J; junction bases unmatched: 13. CDR3 sequence: CANPSGGSQSEQFF. The CDR3 region has the DNA TGTGCCAACCCCAGCGGGGGGTCTCAATCTGAGCAGTTCTTC.

The chain uses TRBV5-1 and TRBJ2-2; D unresolved. The CDR3 consists of 14 residues. Looked up from germline, CDR1 is SGHRS and CDR2 is YFSETQ. V was cut by 4 bases and J by 2 bases, with 9 bases left in between. The chain's CDR3 is CASSDTINTGELFF. CDR3 sequence (DNA): TGCGCCAGCAGCGACACCATTAACACCGGGGAGCTGTTTTTT.

J is TRBJ2-1 and V is TRBV4-2, with 7 bases fitting TRBD2. CDR1 LGHNA and CDR2 YNFKEQ come from the germline V gene. This CDR3 comprises 17 residues. V was clipped by 0 bases and J by 5 bases; unmatched bases: 10. CDR3 protein: CASSQEGLTGGNNEQFF. The DNA for the CDR3 is TGTGCCAGCAGCCAAGAAGGGCTGACGGGGGGAAACAATGAGCAGTTCTTC.

The chain carries TRBV5-4 and TRBJ1-1, with D unclear. Germline CDR1 reads SGHNT; CDR2 reads YYREEE (reference sequence). The CDR3 extends over 15 amino acids. Trimming shortened V by 2 bases and J by 3 bases, and 14 bases separated the two germline ends. The CDR3 loop reads CASSFGPGSYTEAFF. CDR3 coding DNA: TGTGCCAGCAGCTTCGGACCGGGGAGTTACACTGAAGCTTTCTTT.

The rearrangement links TRBV20-1 to TRBJ1-1; D gene ambiguous. The V gene's germline CDR1 is DFQATT and CDR2 SNEGSKA (reference sequence). The V end lost 4 bases, the J end lost 8 bases, and 11 bases lay between the germline ends. The CDR3 sequence is 11 residues long. Here the CDR3 DNA reads TGCAGTGCTACCCGTGAGTCCGAAGCTTTCTTT. Translated, it gives CSATRESEAFF.

The genes are TRBV29-1 and TRBJ2-3, with D perhaps matching TRBD2 (5 bases). From germline, CDR1 is SQVTM and CDR2 ANQGSEA. The V gene lost 0 bases and the J gene lost 3 bases, with 22 bases spanning the gap. The length of the CDR3 is 18 residues. The DNA for the CDR3 is TGCAGCGTTGAAGATCTTTTCAACAGCGGTAGTGGGACAGATACGCAGTATTTT. Translation: CSVEDLFNSGSGTDTQYF.

V and J are TRBV19 and TRBJ1-2; D is possibly TRBD1 (5 bases). Germline assignment: CDR1 LNHDA and CDR2 SQIVND (reference sequence). V was clipped by 10 bases and J by 3 bases, with 12 bases between them. The CDR3 covers 12 residues. The CDR3 here is CATQGHDYGYTF. DNA of the CDR3: TGTGCCACTCAGGGTCATGACTATGGCTACACCTTC.

The chain carries TRBV7-9 and TRBJ1-2; the D gene is possibly TRBD1 (6 bases). The CDR3 contains 16 residues. V lost 3 bases to trimming and J lost 0 bases, with 14 bases between them. In germline, CDR1 is SEHNR, CDR2 FQNEAQ (reference sequence). Here the CDR3 DNA reads TGTGCCAGCAGCTTGGCGACAGGATCAGCTAACTATGGCTACACCTTC. It yields the protein CASSLATGSANYGYTF.

This chain joins TRBV7-3 and TRBJ1-1, with no clear D. V was cut by 4 bases and J by 5 bases, with 11 bases left in between. Germline CDR1 is SGHTA and CDR2 is FQGTGA. The CDR3 extends over 13 amino acids. In nucleotides, the CDR3 is TGTGCCAGCAGCTCCCGAGGATGGACTGAAGCTTTCTTT. Protein product: CASSSRGWTEAFF.

The rearrangement links TRBV10-3 to TRBJ2-7; 9 bases are shared with TRBD1. Germline CDR1 reads ENHRY; CDR2 reads SYGVKD. The V and J ends lost 0 bases and 5 bases, in that order; junction bases with no gene match: 20. The length of the CDR3 is 20 residues. The CDR3 spells CAISESTRGVLRDRAHEQYF. CDR3 sequence (DNA): TGTGCCATCAGTGAGTCGACTCGGGGGGTGCTCCGGGACAGGGCCCACGAGCAGTACTTC.

The chain has TRBV4-3 and TRBJ1-2; no firm D call. V lost 0 bases and J lost 0, with 8 bases in between. This CDR3 has 15 amino acids. The germline CDR1 and CDR2 sequences are LGHNA and YSLEER. Here the CDR3 DNA reads TGCGCCAGCAGCCAAGATTTAGTCACTAACTATGGCTACACCTTC. This gives the protein CASSQDLVTNYGYTF.

The chain has TRBV7-9 and TRBJ1-1; D not certain. CDR1 and CDR2 (germline): SEHNR, FQNEAQ (reference sequence). The CDR3 is 13 residues long. Trimming took off 2 bases at V and 9 bases at J, with 13 bases between the two ends. In DNA form, the CDR3 reads TGTGCCAGCAGCTTAACTGCTGACGGGAAAGCTTTCTTT. This sequence encodes CASSLTADGKAFF.

The chain employs TRBV27 and TRBJ2-5, with 10 bases lining up with TRBD2. After removal of 3 bases from V and 0 bases from J, the junction contained 7 bases not matched to a gene. The CDR3 consists of 17 residues. Germline lookup yields CDR1 MNHEY and CDR2 SMNVEV (reference sequence). The CDR3 region is CASSLGSAGGYQETQYF. CDR3 DNA: TGTGCCAGCAGTTTGGGGTCAGCGGGGGGGTACCAAGAGACCCAGTACTTC.

The chain couples TRBV7-8 to TRBJ2-6; 9 nucleotides line up with TRBD2. Germline-derived CDR1 and CDR2 are SGHVS and FQNEAQ. V shed 8 bases and J 3 bases; nucleotides not matched to a gene: 17. The CDR3 runs to 19 residues. CDR3 region: CASVKAGTSLLGGANVLTF. The CDR3 DNA reads TGTGCCAGCGTCAAAGCCGGGACTAGCCTCTTGGGTGGGGCCAACGTCCTGACTTTC.

The chain combines TRBV14 with TRBJ2-3; D remains unclear. This CDR3 spans 14 amino acids. Germline assignment: CDR1 SGHDN and CDR2 FVKESK. The V gene lost 3 bases and the J gene lost 4 bases, with 11 bases spanning the gap. CDR3 DNA sequence: TGTGCCAGCAGCCAGGGCTCTCGATCAGATACGCAGTATTTT. It is translated as CASSQGSRSDTQYF.

The V and J genes are TRBV11-1 and TRBJ2-2; a possible D gene is TRBD2 (6 bases). Germline loops: CDR1 SGHAT, CDR2 FQDESV (reference sequence). The CDR3 is 15 residues long. Trimming took 6 bases from V and 6 from J, leaving 17 bases between them. In DNA, the CDR3 is TGTGCCAGCAGATTCCTGAATGGGGGGTCCGGGGAGCTGTTTTTT. Its protein is CASRFLNGGSGELFF.

This chain uses TRBV9 with TRBJ2-3; 7 positions agree with TRBD1. The CDR3 sequence is 14 residues long. CDR1 is SGDLS and CDR2 is YYNGEE in the germline V gene. V gave up 4 bases and J gave up 0 bases; unmatched junction bases: 2. The CDR3 DNA sequence: TGTGCCAGCAGCCCGACAGGGAGCACAGATACGCAGTATTTT. This codes for CASSPTGSTDTQYF.

This rearrangement joins TRBV5-4 to TRBJ2-7; 10 nucleotides agree with TRBD1. Germline assignment: CDR1 SGHNT and CDR2 YYREEE (reference sequence). CDR3 length equals 16 residues. The junction had 7 bases not matched to a gene; V was cut back by 0 bases and J by 4 bases. CDR3 in DNA: TGTGCCAGCAGCTTGGCCGGGGGACAGGGGAGTTACGAGCAGTACTTC. Its translation: CASSLAGGQGSYEQYF.

The rearrangement uses TRBV9 and TRBJ1-5; TRBD1 matches 10 bases. The CDR3 totals 16 residues. With 4 bases clipped from V and 3 bases from J, the junction kept 7 bases outside the gene matches. Germline V lookup: CDR1 SGDLS, CDR2 YYNGEE. CDR3 nucleotide sequence: TGTGCCAGCAGCCCTGGACAGGGGGGGGCCAATCAGCCCCAGCATTTT. Amino acid sequence: CASSPGQGGANQPQHF.

About this clone itself: Different DNA sequences within this sample yield the same CDR3. This chain links TRBV5-1 with TRBJ2-5; possibly TRBD1 for D (5 bases). This CDR3 has 14 residues. The V and J ends lost 0 bases and 1 base respectively, with 7 bases between them. The germline gives CDR1 SGHRS, CDR2 YFSETQ. In nucleotides, the CDR3 is TGCGCCAGCAGCTTGGGTGACAGCCAAGAGACCCAGTACTTC. Amino acids: CASSLGDSQETQYF.

The CDR3 DNA sequence: TGTGCCAGCAGCCGTGCCGGGGGGCTCACAGATACGCAGTATTTT. Translation gives CASSRAGGLTDTQYF. The chain is built from TRBV13 and TRBJ2-3; possibly TRBD2 for D (7 bases). Germline-derived CDR1 and CDR2 are PRHDT and FYEKMQ (reference sequence). Trimming stripped 5 bases from V and 2 bases from J, with 14 bases between. This CDR3 has 15 residues.

The rearrangement uses TRBV5-1 and TRBJ2-1; D unresolved. Germline loops: CDR1 SGHRS, CDR2 YFSETQ. CDR3 length equals 13 residues. V lost 2 bases and J lost 3, with 6 bases in between. The CDR3 protein is CASSFDIYNEQFF. The CDR3 DNA is TGCGCCAGCAGCTTCGACATCTACAATGAGCAGTTCTTC.

This clone turned up a few times. The CDR3 coding sequence is TGCGCCAGCAGTGTAGATGCGGGGGATAGCAATCAGCCCCAGCATTTT. Translating gives CASSVDAGDSNQPQHF. The chain couples TRBV10-1 to TRBJ1-5, with D perhaps matching TRBD1 (5 bases). CDR1 and CDR2 from the germline V gene are WNHNN and SYGVQD (reference sequence). V lost 4 bases and J 0 bases, leaving 13 bases between the germline ends. The CDR3 runs 16 residues.

CDR3 DNA: TGTGCCAGCAGCTTATTCGGCGGCGGGGAGCAGTACTTC. Protein sequence: CASSLFGGGEQYF. This sequence joins TRBV11-3 and TRBJ2-7; D possibly corresponds to TRBD2 (5 bases). V lost 2 bases and J 7 bases, leaving 12 bases between the germline ends. The CDR3 contains 13 residues. Per germline, CDR1 SGHNT and CDR2 YENEEA.

Regarding this clone: At one end the junction does not follow the germline gene, possibly because of a read error. This chain joins TRBV13 and TRBJ2-3; TRBD1 matches 7 bases. The CDR3 is made up of 13 amino acids. The germline gives CDR1 PRHDT, CDR2 FYEKMQ (reference sequence). The CDR3, as DNA: TGTGCCAGCAGCGTAGGCAGGGGGGATACGCAGTATTTT. Encoded protein: CASSVGRGDTQYF.